These T cell receptor beta chains were read from a single sample in a study of CD8 T cells in ankylosing spondylitis. TCRdb processed the 5' RACE reads anew with MiXCR; each CDR3 protein has one entry. The data contain 800,000 to 900,000 distinct CDR3 sequences, about an eighth of them seen just once; the ten biggest clones take up roughly 0.51%. The sample was blood, either unsorted or a sorted T cell fraction (not recorded which). The receptors originated from a male donor with ankylosing spondylitis. The CDR3 runs from the conserved cysteine through the conserved F or W. A D gene is named only where the DNA matches it firmly. The size of a clone is reported for some rows only, either as once, few or many, or as a class for expanded clones.

v_gene: TRBV6-1; d_gene: NA; abundance: few; j_gene: TRBJ1-1; CDR3nt: TGTGCCAGCAGTGTTATGGGCACTGAAGCTTTCTTT; CDR3aa: CASSVMGTEAFF
v_gene: TRBV4-1; d_gene: TRBD2; abundance: few; j_gene: TRBJ2-1; CDR3nt: TGCGCCAGCAGCCAAGGATACTTACTAGCGAGGTGGGCCTACAATGAGCAGTTCTTC; CDR3aa: CASSQGYLLARWAYNEQFF
v_gene: TRBV7-2; d_gene: NA; abundance: few; j_gene: TRBJ1-1; CDR3nt: TGTGCCAGCAGCTTAGATGCAGGGGCGAACACTGAAGCTTTCTTT; CDR3aa: CASSLDAGANTEAFF
v_gene: TRBV20-1; d_gene: TRBD1; abundance: few; j_gene: TRBJ1-4; CDR3nt: TGCAGTGCTCTCCGGGACAGGGCCTATGCAACTAATGAAAAACTGTTTTTT; CDR3aa: CSALRDRAYATNEKLFF
v_gene: TRBV3-1; d_gene: NA; abundance: NA; j_gene: TRBJ2-2; CDR3nt: TGTGCCAGCGGCCAGGCCGGGGAGCTGTTTTTT; CDR3aa: CASGQAGELFF
v_gene: TRBV18; d_gene: NA; abundance: NA; j_gene: TRBJ1-1; CDR3nt: TGTGCCAGCTCACCACAGTCAGGGGTGAACACTGAAGCTTTCTTT; CDR3aa: CASSPQSGVNTEAFF
v_gene: TRBV18; d_gene: TRBD2; abundance: few; j_gene: TRBJ2-5; CDR3nt: TGTGCCAGCTCACCAAGGACTAGCGGGGGCGCGTACCAAGAGACCCAGTACTTC; CDR3aa: CASSPRTSGGAYQETQYF
v_gene: TRBV5-1; d_gene: TRBD2; abundance: few; j_gene: TRBJ2-6; CDR3nt: TGCGCCAGCAGCTTGTCGGGGACTAACTCTGGGGCCAACGTCCTGACTTTC; CDR3aa: CASSLSGTNSGANVLTF
v_gene: TRBV5-5; d_gene: NA; abundance: many; j_gene: TRBJ2-5; CDR3nt: TGTGCCAGCAGCCCCAAGGAGACCCAGTACTTC; CDR3aa: CASSPKETQYF
v_gene: TRBV12-3/TRBV12-4; d_gene: TRBD2; abundance: few; j_gene: TRBJ2-1; CDR3nt: TGTGCCAGCAGTGCCGGGACTAGCGGGCCAGGCTCCTACAATGAGCAGTTCTTC; CDR3aa: CASSAGTSGPGSYNEQFF
v_gene: TRBV5-1; d_gene: TRBD1; abundance: many; j_gene: TRBJ1-5; CDR3nt: TGCGCCAGCAGCCTCCGGGGGAGGGGGCAGGGTCAGCCCCAGCATTTT; CDR3aa: CASSLRGRGQGQPQHF
v_gene: TRBV20-1; d_gene: NA; abundance: many; j_gene: TRBJ2-3; CDR3nt: TGCAGTGCTACGGCGGCGGCAGATACGCAGTATTTT; CDR3aa: CSATAAADTQYF
v_gene: TRBV12-3/TRBV12-4; d_gene: NA; abundance: many; j_gene: TRBJ2-1; CDR3nt: TGTGCCAGCAAACACTTGGAGGAATTGAATGAGCAGTTCTTC; CDR3aa: CASKHLEELNEQFF
v_gene: TRBV20-1; d_gene: NA; abundance: many; j_gene: TRBJ1-5; CDR3nt: TGCAGTGCTAGAGGGGAAGGGGGAGGGCAGCCCCAGCATTTT; CDR3aa: CSARGEGGGQPQHF
v_gene: TRBV20-1; d_gene: TRBD2; abundance: few; j_gene: TRBJ2-1; CDR3nt: TGCAGTGCTAGAATAAGCGGGAGGCGGGGAGACAATGAGCAGTTCTTC; CDR3aa: CSARISGRRGDNEQFF
v_gene: TRBV5-1; d_gene: NA; abundance: NA; j_gene: TRBJ2-7; CDR3nt: TGCGCCAGCAGCTTGGCTTACGGATATACCTACGAGCAGTACTTC; CDR3aa: CASSLAYGYTYEQYF
v_gene: TRBV20-1; d_gene: NA; abundance: many; j_gene: TRBJ1-1; CDR3nt: TGCAGTGCTAGACCCCATTCAAAGAACACTGAAGCTTTCTTT; CDR3aa: CSARPHSKNTEAFF
v_gene: TRBV20-1; d_gene: NA; abundance: NA; j_gene: TRBJ2-1; CDR3nt: TGCAGTGCTCCGCCGACCTACAATGAGCAGTTCTTC; CDR3aa: CSAPPTYNEQFF
v_gene: TRBV9; d_gene: NA; abundance: NA; j_gene: TRBJ1-3; CDR3nt: TGTGCCAGCAGCGTAGACGAGGGTGACACCATATATTTT; CDR3aa: CASSVDEGDTIYF
v_gene: TRBV5-1; d_gene: NA; abundance: many; j_gene: TRBJ2-1; CDR3nt: TGCGCCAGCAGCTTGGGAGGGGTTGAGCAGTTCTTC; CDR3aa: CASSLGGVEQFF
v_gene: TRBV6-5; d_gene: TRBD2; abundance: few; j_gene: TRBJ2-1; CDR3nt: TGTGCCAGCAGTTACGGAGCGGGGGGGCGGTATGAGCAGTTCTTC; CDR3aa: CASSYGAGGRYEQFF
v_gene: TRBV6-2/TRBV6-3; d_gene: NA; abundance: NA; j_gene: TRBJ2-7; CDR3nt: TGTGCCAGCCGTCTCTATGGCGAGCAGTACTTC; CDR3aa: CASRLYGEQYF
v_gene: TRBV6-1; d_gene: NA; abundance: NA; j_gene: TRBJ1-5; CDR3nt: TGTGCCAGCAGCCCAGGGGTGAGTCAGCCCCAGCATTTT; CDR3aa: CASSPGVSQPQHF
v_gene: TRBV10-3; d_gene: NA; abundance: NA; j_gene: TRBJ1-1; CDR3nt: TGTGCCATCAGTGAGTCCGGCAGGGAGGGCTCTGAAGCTTTCTTT; CDR3aa: CAISESGREGSEAFF
v_gene: TRBV24-1; d_gene: TRBD2; abundance: NA; j_gene: TRBJ2-1; CDR3nt: TGTGCCACCAGTGATTTCAGCGGGAGAGGAGGTTACAATGAGCAGTTCTTC; CDR3aa: CATSDFSGRGGYNEQFF
v_gene: TRBV6-1; d_gene: NA; abundance: NA; j_gene: TRBJ1-2; CDR3nt: TGTGCCAGCATAAGCTTGGCTGGGACGTACTATGGCTACACCTTC; CDR3aa: CASISLAGTYYGYTF
v_gene: TRBV5-4; d_gene: NA; abundance: NA; j_gene: TRBJ1-6; CDR3nt: TGTGCCACTACCTCTGGGCGTTCTGATTCACCCCTCCACTTT; CDR3aa: CATTSGRSDSPLHF
v_gene: TRBV30; d_gene: NA; abundance: NA; j_gene: TRBJ2-7; CDR3nt: TGTGCCTGGAGTGTTTACAGGGACTACGAGCAGTACTTC; CDR3aa: CAWSVYRDYEQYF
v_gene: TRBV6-1; d_gene: NA; abundance: few; j_gene: TRBJ1-1; CDR3nt: TGTGCCAGCAGACCCCGGACCCTTACAGATTTTGAAGCTTTCTTT; CDR3aa: CASRPRTLTDFEAFF
v_gene: TRBV24-1; d_gene: TRBD2; abundance: few; j_gene: TRBJ2-5; CDR3nt: TGTGCCACCAGTGACCCTGTAGCGGGAGAGGAGACCCAGTACTTC; CDR3aa: CATSDPVAGEETQYF
v_gene: TRBV12-3/TRBV12-4; d_gene: TRBD2; abundance: many; j_gene: TRBJ2-1; CDR3nt: TGTGCCAGCAGCCTGAGCGGGGGGGACTACAATGAGCAGTTCTTC; CDR3aa: CASSLSGGDYNEQFF
v_gene: TRBV4-3; d_gene: NA; abundance: NA; j_gene: TRBJ1-1; CDR3nt: TGCGCCAGCAGCCCTTATAACAGGTTCGACACTGAAGCTTTCTTT; CDR3aa: CASSPYNRFDTEAFF
v_gene: TRBV5-1; d_gene: NA; abundance: few; j_gene: TRBJ2-1; CDR3nt: TGCGCCAGCAGCTTGGGGCCTAGCACGTCCCATGAGCAGTTCTTC; CDR3aa: CASSLGPSTSHEQFF
v_gene: TRBV12-3/TRBV12-4; d_gene: TRBD2; abundance: many; j_gene: TRBJ2-1; CDR3nt: TGTGCCAGCAGTCCTCGTCGGACTAGCGGAGTAGTTGAGCAGTTCTTC; CDR3aa: CASSPRRTSGVVEQFF
v_gene: TRBV5-1; d_gene: TRBD2; abundance: NA; j_gene: TRBJ2-7; CDR3nt: TGCGCCAGCAGCTTCGGGGGGACCGCCGACGAGCAGTACTTC; CDR3aa: CASSFGGTADEQYF
v_gene: TRBV7-9; d_gene: NA; abundance: NA; j_gene: TRBJ1-4; CDR3nt: TGTGCCAGCAGCGTCGCCCCCGGGACAACAAGTGAAAAACTGTTTTTT; CDR3aa: CASSVAPGTTSEKLFF
v_gene: TRBV7-2; d_gene: NA; abundance: many; j_gene: TRBJ1-4; CDR3nt: TGTGCCAGCAGCTTAGGGGCGACAGTGGGTGAAAAACTGTTTTTT; CDR3aa: CASSLGATVGEKLFF
v_gene: TRBV5-1; d_gene: NA; abundance: many; j_gene: TRBJ2-7; CDR3nt: TGCGCCAGCAGCCGGGGGTTGGCCTCCTACGAGCAGTACTTC; CDR3aa: CASSRGLASYEQYF
v_gene: TRBV6-1; d_gene: NA; abundance: many; j_gene: TRBJ2-2; CDR3nt: TGTGCCAGCAGTCGGACAGTTTATCCCGGGGAGCTGTTTTTT; CDR3aa: CASSRTVYPGELFF
v_gene: TRBV28; d_gene: NA; abundance: few; j_gene: TRBJ2-5; CDR3nt: TGTGCCAGCAGTTTAATAATTGACTGGAGCAGGGGTAGAGAGACCCAGTACTTC; CDR3aa: CASSLIIDWSRGRETQYF
v_gene: TRBV7-9; d_gene: NA; abundance: NA; j_gene: TRBJ2-1; CDR3nt: TGTGCCAGCAGCCCTACGGACGGGAAGTTCTTC; CDR3aa: CASSPTDGKFF
v_gene: TRBV7-6; d_gene: NA; abundance: many; j_gene: TRBJ1-2; CDR3nt: TGTGCCAGCAGCAAAATTGGACAGTTAGCTAACTATGGCTACACCTTC; CDR3aa: CASSKIGQLANYGYTF
v_gene: TRBV29-1; d_gene: TRBD1; abundance: few; j_gene: TRBJ2-3; CDR3nt: TGCAGCGTTGCCATAGGGGGCCGGGGAGATACGCAGTATTTT; CDR3aa: CSVAIGGRGDTQYF